This TCR beta chain derives from a study of blood T cell repertoires in COVID-19. Study context: There were acute and convalescent COVID-19 samples, and they came from the United States, Italy and Spain. T cells, B-cell-depleted T cells, or PBMCs supplied cDNA or gDNA.

Germline CDR1 SGHNT, CDR2 YYREEE (reference sequence). This CDR3 spans 15 amino acids. V dropped 3 bases and J dropped 4; count of bases not matched to a gene: 8. Per the study methods: Amplification of reference gene primers was used by the study to estimate nucleated cell counts. TCRdb's table, derived via immunoSEQ multiplex PCR, lists solely in-frame clones and lacks some. V and J calls and clone size are copied from that table; D and trimming were computed from the DNA. The repertoire holds 120,000 to 150,000 clones, with roughly 89% as singletons. V gene TRBV5-4 combines with J gene TRBJ2-7; TRBD1 aligns across 9 bases. This TCR was recovered from a woman aged 45-65 years with acute or convalescent COVID-19. Sequencing used peripheral blood. The CDR3 loop is CASSSPGTGWYEQYF. The CDR3 DNA is TGTGCCAGCAGCTCACCCGGGACAGGGTGGTACGAGCAGTACTTC.